This record concerns one T cell receptor (beta chain) sequence. Use of 60 Vbeta and 13 Jbeta primers characterized the PCR. The table came from immunoSEQ multiplex PCR; TCRdb's copy has only in-frame clones and leaves some out. The sample holds some 150,000 clones, more than 65% seen once. This entry comes from a study of cytomegalovirus exposure and HLA in healthy donors. The length of the CDR3 is 17 residues. This chain joins TRBV12-1 and TRBJ1-6. TRBV12-1 is listed as a pseudogene. The TCR comes from a man aged 25-40 years in good health and CMV-seropositive. Sequencing was performed on PBMCs. For the CDR3, the DNA is TGTGCCAGCGGTATAGAGGGAGCCCTCCCGGATAATTCACCCCTCCACTTT. It specifies CASGIEGALPDNSPLHF.